In its sample, the clone carrying this T cell receptor (beta chain) was seen a few times. The antigen is unknown. 60 Vbeta and 13 Jbeta primers were used in PCR. Assay used: immunoSEQ multiplex PCR; TCRdb lists only in-frame clones, some missing. The table includes roughly 150,000 clones, 60% to 80% detected once. This record comes from a study of cytomegalovirus exposure and HLA in healthy donors. Study-wide results and limits: Using the classifier, cytomegalovirus status was reportedly diagnosed with high specificity and sensitivity. Earlier analysis yielded a pattern in which most TCR beta V segments were productive about 87% or about 30% of the time.

The CDR3 runs 17 residues. Germline-derived CDR1 and CDR2 are SGHAT and FQNNGV. Trimming removed 5 bases from V and 1 base from J; junction bases left unmatched: 10. The specimen sequenced was PBMCs. The TCR originated in a male donor in good health and CMV-seronegative. This chain uses TRBV11-2 with TRBJ1-1; 10 nucleotides align to TRBD1. CDR3 amino acids: CASSPPGQGLSNTEAFF. Written as DNA, the CDR3 is TGTGCCAGCAGCCCTCCGGGACAGGGGCTTTCGAACACTGAAGCTTTCTTT.